The sequence of this T cell receptor (beta chain) was determined in a study of regulatory T cells in long-lasting Graves disease. General study findings and limits: Those with persistent Graves' had less TCR diversity than newly diagnosed patients.

At least ten counts were recorded for this clonotype. What it binds is not known. Time point indicated: persistent/refractory GD, antithyroid drugs over 5 years with positive TRAb. The TCR library was prepared using RNA isolated from PBMCs. Assembly of TCR beta libraries relied on iRepertoire HTBI primers together with Arm-PCR of CDR3 regions. TCRdb reprocessed the multiplex PCR reads via MiXCR and lists one record per CDR3 protein. The sample yields around 460,000 distinct CDR3 sequences, about 20% seen once. The sequenced sample was peripheral blood mononuclear cells (PBMCs), obtained when the disease was refractory, from a patient treated with antithyroid drugs. The sequence was obtained from a female donor with Graves disease.

CDR3 loop: CATSDFTTGNIQYF. As DNA, the CDR3 is TGTGCCACCAGTGATTTTACGACAGGGAACATTCAGTACTTC. V usage is TRBV24-1 and J usage is TRBJ2-4; 7 bases line up with TRBD1. This CDR3 has 14 amino acids. Germline-derived CDR1 and CDR2 are KGHDR and SFDVKD. The junction had 3 bases not matched to a gene; V was cut back by 1 base and J by 7 bases.